This paragraph covers one T cell receptor (beta chain) sequence. Its matching antigen is unknown. The data originate from a study of blood T cells in healthy people across ages. Study at large: Template-switching capture recovered about one barcoded beta molecule per two T cells. Notes on the study in general: Donors of long life had a larger count of naive CD4+ cells and greater diversity than aged donors. In older individuals, TCR beta diversity per million T cells was lower, falling roughly linearly with age.

The V gene's germline CDR1 is LGHDT and CDR2 YNNKEL (reference sequence). This CDR3 contains 14 residues. Sample-barcoded 5' priming and a J-beta primer mix drove a second PCR of about 6 to 12 cycles. All samples gave at least 2.5 million CDR3-containing paired-end reads. TCRdb fed the 5' RACE reads into MiXCR, producing one record per CDR3 protein. The table lists 450,000 to 700,000 distinct CDR3 sequences, 27% of them singletons, with around 18% in the top ten. The V and J genes are TRBV3-1 and TRBJ2-5, with D uncertain. The end of the DNA aligns better with TRBJ2-1, so the J call may be wrong. The receptor's source is a woman between 65 and 79 years old in good health. The source material was blood. CDR3 bases: TGTGCCAGCAGCCAAGACCTAGAGATCGGTGAGCAGTTCTTC. Its translation: CASSQDLEIGEQFF.